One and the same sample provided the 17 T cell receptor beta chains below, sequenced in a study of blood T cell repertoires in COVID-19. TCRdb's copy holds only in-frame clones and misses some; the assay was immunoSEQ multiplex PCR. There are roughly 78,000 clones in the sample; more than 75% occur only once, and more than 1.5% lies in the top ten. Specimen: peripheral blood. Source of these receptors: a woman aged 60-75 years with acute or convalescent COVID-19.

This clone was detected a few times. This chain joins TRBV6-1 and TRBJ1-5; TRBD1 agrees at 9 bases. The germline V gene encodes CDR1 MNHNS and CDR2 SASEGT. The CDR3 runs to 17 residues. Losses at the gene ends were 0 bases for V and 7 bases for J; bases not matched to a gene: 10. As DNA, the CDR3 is TGTGCCAGCAGTGAAGCATTGGGGGGGACAGGGCGGCAGCCCCAGCATTTT. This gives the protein CASSEALGGTGRQPQHF.

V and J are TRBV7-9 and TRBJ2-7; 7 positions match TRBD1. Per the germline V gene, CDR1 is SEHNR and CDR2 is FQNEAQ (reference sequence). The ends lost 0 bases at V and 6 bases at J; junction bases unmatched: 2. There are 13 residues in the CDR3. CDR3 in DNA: TGTGCCAGCAGCTTAGCGACAGGGAGCGAGCAGTACTTC. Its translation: CASSLATGSEQYF.

CDR3 DNA sequence: TGCCCTCCACTCAATGAGCAGTTCTTC. Its translation is CPPLNEQFF. The V call is TRBV10-1, the J call TRBJ2-1; D is undetermined. CDR1 WNHNN and CDR2 SYGVQD come from the germline V gene (reference sequence). This CDR3 comprises 9 residues.

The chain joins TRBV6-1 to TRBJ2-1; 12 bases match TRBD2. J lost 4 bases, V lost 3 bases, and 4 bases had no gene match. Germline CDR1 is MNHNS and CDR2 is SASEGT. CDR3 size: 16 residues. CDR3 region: CASSEGTSGGYNEQFF. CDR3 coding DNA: TGTGCCAGCAGTGAGGGAACTAGCGGGGGGTACAATGAGCAGTTCTTC.

CDR3 loop: CATSGTERYQETQYF. CDR3 sequence (DNA): TGTGCCACCAGCGGGACAGAAAGGTACCAAGAGACCCAGTACTTC. This chain links TRBV10-3 with TRBJ2-5; TRBD1 or TRBD2 may be the D gene (7 bases each). V was trimmed by 10 bases and J by 0 bases, leaving 18 bases between them. The germline V gene has CDR1 ENHRY and CDR2 SYGVKD. This CDR3 has 15 residues.

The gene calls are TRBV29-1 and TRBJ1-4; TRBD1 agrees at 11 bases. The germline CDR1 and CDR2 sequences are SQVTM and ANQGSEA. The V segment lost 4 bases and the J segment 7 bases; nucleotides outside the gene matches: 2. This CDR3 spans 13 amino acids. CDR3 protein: CSVAGTGGEKLFF. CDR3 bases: TGCAGCGTTGCCGGGACAGGGGGTGAAAAACTGTTTTTT.

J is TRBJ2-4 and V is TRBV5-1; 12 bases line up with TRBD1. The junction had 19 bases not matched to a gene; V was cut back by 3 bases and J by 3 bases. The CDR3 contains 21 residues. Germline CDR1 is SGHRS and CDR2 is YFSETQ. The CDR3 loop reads CASSSSGTGGANYRVKNIQYF. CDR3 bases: TGCGCCAGCAGCTCCTCCGGGACAGGGGGCGCGAATTACCGGGTCAAAAACATTCAGTACTTC.

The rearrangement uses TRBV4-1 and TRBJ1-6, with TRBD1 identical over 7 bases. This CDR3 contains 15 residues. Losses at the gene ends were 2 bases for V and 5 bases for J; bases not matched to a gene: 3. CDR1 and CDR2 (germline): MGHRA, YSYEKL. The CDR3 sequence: CASSQPDRDNSPLHF. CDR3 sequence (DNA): TGCGCCAGCAGCCAACCTGACAGGGATAATTCACCCCTCCACTTT.

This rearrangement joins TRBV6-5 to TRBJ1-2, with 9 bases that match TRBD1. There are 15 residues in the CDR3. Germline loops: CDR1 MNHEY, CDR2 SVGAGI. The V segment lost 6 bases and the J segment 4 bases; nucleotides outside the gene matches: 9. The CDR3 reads CASSLQGARGYGYTF. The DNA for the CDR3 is TGTGCCAGCAGCTTACAGGGGGCGCGGGGCTATGGCTACACCTTC.

CDR3 nucleotide sequence: TGTGCCAGCAGCCGGGACAGTAACTATGGCTACACCTTC. As protein: CASSRDSNYGYTF. The V call is TRBV28, the J call TRBJ1-2, with 7 bases that match TRBD1. Unmatched junction bases numbered 2, after V lost 6 bases and J lost 1 base. This CDR3 has 13 amino acids. The V gene's germline CDR1 is MDHEN and CDR2 SYDVKM.

The CDR3 region has the DNA TGTGCCAGCAGCCTATCTCAGGGGTTTGAAGCTTTCTTT. Amino acids: CASSLSQGFEAFF. The V call is TRBV7-8, the J call TRBJ1-1, with a weak D call TRBD1 (6 bases). V lost 5 bases and J 7 bases, leaving 14 bases between the germline ends. The germline CDR1 and CDR2 sequences are SGHVS and FQNEAQ. The CDR3 extends over 13 amino acids. Full variable domain (remainder filled in from reference TRBV7-8 and TRBJ1-1): GAGVSQSPRYKVAKRGQDVALRCDPISGHVSLFWYQQALGQGPEFLTYFQNEAQLDKSGLPSDRFFAERPEGSVSTLKIQRTQQEDSAVYLCASSLSQGFEAFFGQGTRLTVV.

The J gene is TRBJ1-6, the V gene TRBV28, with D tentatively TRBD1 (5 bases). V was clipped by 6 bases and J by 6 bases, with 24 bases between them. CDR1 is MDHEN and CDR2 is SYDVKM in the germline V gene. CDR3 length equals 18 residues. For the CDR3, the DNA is TGTGCCAGCAGCCTAGGGTTTTCGGGACTGGGGCTTAATTCACCCCTCCACTTT. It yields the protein CASSLGFSGLGLNSPLHF.

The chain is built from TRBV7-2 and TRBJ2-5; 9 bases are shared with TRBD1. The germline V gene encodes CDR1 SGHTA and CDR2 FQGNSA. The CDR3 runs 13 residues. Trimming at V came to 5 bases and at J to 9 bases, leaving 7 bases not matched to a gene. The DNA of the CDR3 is TGTGCCAGCAGCGCCGGACAGGGGATAGCCCAGTACTTC. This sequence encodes CASSAGQGIAQYF.

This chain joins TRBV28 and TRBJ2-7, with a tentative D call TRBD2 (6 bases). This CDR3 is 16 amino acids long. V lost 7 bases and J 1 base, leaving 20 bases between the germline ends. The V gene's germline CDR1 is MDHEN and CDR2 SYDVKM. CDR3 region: CASNQHAGPRSYEQYF. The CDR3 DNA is TGTGCCAGCAACCAGCACGCGGGACCGCGATCCTACGAGCAGTACTTC.

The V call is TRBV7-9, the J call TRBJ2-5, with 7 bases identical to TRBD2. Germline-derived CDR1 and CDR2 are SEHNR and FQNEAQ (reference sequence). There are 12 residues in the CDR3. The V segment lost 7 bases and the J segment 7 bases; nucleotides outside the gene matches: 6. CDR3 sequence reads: CASKVGEGTQYF. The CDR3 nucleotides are TGTGCCAGCAAAGTAGGGGAGGGGACCCAGTACTTC.

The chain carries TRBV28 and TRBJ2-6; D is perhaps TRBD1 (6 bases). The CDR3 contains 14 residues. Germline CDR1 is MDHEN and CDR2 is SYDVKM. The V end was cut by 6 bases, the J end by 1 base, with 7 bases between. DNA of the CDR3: TGTGCCAGCAGGACAGGTTCTGGGGCCAACGTCCTGACTTTC. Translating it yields CASRTGSGANVLTF.

The CDR3: CASSSDRIRSPLHF. The CDR3 DNA is TGTGCCAGCAGCTCGGACAGGATTCGCTCACCCCTCCACTTT. The V gene is TRBV5-4, the J gene TRBJ1-6; 7 bases are shared with TRBD1. Germline V gene data show CDR1 as SGHNT and CDR2 as YYREEE (reference sequence). The V gene end was trimmed by 3 bases and the J gene end by 10 bases; junction bases not matched to a gene: 7. This CDR3 has 14 residues.